This T cell receptor (beta chain) was retrieved from a study of blood T cell repertoires in COVID-19. Method: immunoSEQ multiplex PCR; TCRdb's copy keeps in-frame clones and lacks some. This table holds tens of thousands of clones, 86% found once. Germline CDR1 and CDR2: SGHRS and YFSETQ. This CDR3 has 14 residues. Trimming cost V 1 base and J 4 bases, with 11 bases left between them. This chain connects TRBV5-1 to TRBJ1-2; D unclear. The source of this sequence is a woman of 80 years or more with acute or convalescent COVID-19. Sequenced material: peripheral blood. CDR3: CASSLRGSGYGYTF. As DNA, the CDR3 is TGCGCCAGCAGCTTGCGCGGCAGCGGCTATGGCTACACCTTC.